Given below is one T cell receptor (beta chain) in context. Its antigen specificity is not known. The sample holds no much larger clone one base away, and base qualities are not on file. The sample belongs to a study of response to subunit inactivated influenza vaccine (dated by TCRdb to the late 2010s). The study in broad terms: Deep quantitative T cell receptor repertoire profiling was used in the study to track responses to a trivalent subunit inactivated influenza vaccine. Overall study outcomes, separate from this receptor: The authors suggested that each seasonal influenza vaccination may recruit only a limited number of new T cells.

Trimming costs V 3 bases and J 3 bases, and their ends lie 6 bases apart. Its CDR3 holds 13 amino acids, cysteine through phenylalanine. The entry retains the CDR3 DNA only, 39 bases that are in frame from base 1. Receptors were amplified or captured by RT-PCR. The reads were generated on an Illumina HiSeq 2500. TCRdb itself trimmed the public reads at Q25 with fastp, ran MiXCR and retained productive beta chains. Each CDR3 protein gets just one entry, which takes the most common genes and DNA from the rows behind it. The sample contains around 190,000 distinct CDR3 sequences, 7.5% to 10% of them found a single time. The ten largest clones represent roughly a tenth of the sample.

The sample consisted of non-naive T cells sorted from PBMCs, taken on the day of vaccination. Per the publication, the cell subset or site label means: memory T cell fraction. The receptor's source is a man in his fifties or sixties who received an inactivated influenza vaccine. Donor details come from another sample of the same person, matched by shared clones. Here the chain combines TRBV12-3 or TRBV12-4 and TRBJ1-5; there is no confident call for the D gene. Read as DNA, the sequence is TGTGCCAGCAGTTTGATGGACAATCAGCCCCAGCATTTT. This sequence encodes CASSLMDNQPQHF.